This is a list of T cell receptor beta chains from one sample in a study of spatial heterogeneity in lung cancer. TCRdb re-derived calls from the 5' RACE reads in MiXCR, one entry per CDR3 protein. The sample records fewer than 11,000 distinct CDR3 sequences, 20% to 25% being singletons. This material consisted of PBMCs, taken at follow-up. These TCRs come from a male donor with early-stage non-small cell lung cancer. Both conserved end residues are part of each CDR3. The D gene is left open where the match is weak.

TRBV6-6	NA	TRBJ2-3	CASTGSPPWATDTQYF
TRBV10-3	TRBD2	TRBJ2-5	CAISDGGSGKQETQYF
TRBV28	NA	TRBJ2-5	CASSLITPAETQYF
TRBV11-3	NA	TRBJ2-1	CASSWSNNEQFF
TRBV12-3/TRBV12-4	NA	TRBJ1-5	CASSLNPDSNQPQHF
TRBV3-1	TRBD2	TRBJ2-1	CASSQHPMTSGRQFF
TRBV12-3/TRBV12-4	NA	TRBJ1-5	CASSLAEGQPQHF
TRBV5-1	TRBD2	TRBJ2-3	CASSHLAGVEDTQYF
TRBV7-9	NA	TRBJ2-7	CASSGDVSYEQYF
TRBV29-1	NA	TRBJ2-3	CSAGRDSTDTQYF
TRBV2	NA	TRBJ1-2	CASSAWQGPNYGYTF
TRBV4-1	NA	TRBJ2-1	CASSQPRLPGNEQFF
TRBV18	NA	TRBJ1-5	CASSRSGPNQPQHF
TRBV29-1	NA	TRBJ1-1	CSVVGTVKSEAFF
TRBV27	TRBD1	TRBJ1-4	CASSYRGRNEKLFF
TRBV7-7	TRBD2	TRBJ2-1	CASSLSGGAYNEQFF
TRBV7-9	NA	TRBJ1-1	CASSLGDFEAFF
TRBV7-9	TRBD2	TRBJ2-6	CASSLSGSLPGANVLTF
TRBV28	NA	TRBJ2-2	CASSTQNTGELFF
TRBV6-2/TRBV6-3	TRBD1	TRBJ1-1	CASRSRQGAKTEAFF
TRBV5-1	TRBD2	TRBJ2-3	CASSDRLAGGFDTQYF
TRBV28	NA	TRBJ1-5	CASSLTRQPQHF
TRBV13	TRBD2	TRBJ2-3	CASSTQAGGWPDTQYF
TRBV29-1	TRBD1	TRBJ2-4	CSATGGGKNIQYF
TRBV28	NA	TRBJ2-1	CASSRTENEQFF
TRBV7-2	NA	TRBJ2-5	CASSLEMRGTQETQYF
TRBV7-2	NA	TRBJ2-7	CASSLGFGRGLDEQYF
TRBV7-9	NA	TRBJ2-4	CASSFALSGPKNIQYF
TRBV25-1	NA	TRBJ1-6	CASSGRGNSPLHF
TRBV10-3	TRBD1	TRBJ2-1	CAIRDRGLSYNEQFF
TRBV4-1	NA	TRBJ2-5	CASSPGGAGETQYF
TRBV28	TRBD2	TRBJ2-1	CATGGANEQFF
TRBV29-1	NA	TRBJ1-5	CSVTALGQPQHF
TRBV5-1	NA	TRBJ2-3	CASSLFPGAGTDTQYF
TRBV2	NA	TRBJ1-2	CASSVGRLVYGYTF
TRBV14	NA	TRBJ1-6	CASSPYGGIYNSPLHF
TRBV24-1	TRBD1	TRBJ2-5	CATSEPSGTGGETQYF
TRBV27	NA	TRBJ2-1	CASSLWGYDEQFF
TRBV28	TRBD1	TRBJ2-2	CASTSTGKTGELFF
TRBV12-3/TRBV12-4	NA	TRBJ2-4	CASSLMAGAIQYF